Listed below are T cell receptor beta chains from one sample, sequenced in a study of T cell repertoires in ileal Crohn's disease. Data came from immunoSEQ multiplex PCR; TCRdb stores just in-frame clones and leaves some out. The table has around 2,000 clones, about nine tenths seen once. Sequencing was performed on ileal tissue. These receptor sequences come from an adult with Crohn's disease. CDR3s include the opening cysteine and the closing phenylalanine or tryptophan. D genes are given only for firm matches. Where a row states a size, it is once, few, many or the class of an expanded clone; other rows omit it.

>NA|TRBV7-8|NA|TRBJ2-7
CASSFYGTNEQYF
TGTGCCAGCAGCTTTTATGGGACCAACGAGCAGTACTTC
>NA|TRBV19|NA|TRBJ1-1
CASSKRGTGQSNTEAFF
TGTGCCAGTAGTAAACGCGGTACGGGCCAGTCGAACACTGAAGCTTTCTTT
>TRBD1|TRBV28|few|TRBJ2-3
CASVGDSKTDTQYF
TGTGCCAGCGTGGGGGACAGCAAAACAGATACGCAGTATTTT
>NA|TRBV27|NA|TRBJ1-4
CASSLRGGAEKLFF
TGTGCCAGCAGTTTAAGGGGGGGAGCTGAAAAACTGTTTTTT
>TRBD2|TRBV4-1|NA|TRBJ2-2
CASSQWGASGTYTGELFF
TGCGCCAGCAGCCAGTGGGGGGCTAGCGGGACCTACACCGGGGAGCTGTTTTTT
>NA|TRBV29-1|NA|TRBJ1-2
CSDRDKDYGYTF
TGCAGCGACCGGGACAAAGACTATGGCTACACCTTC
>NA|TRBV7-2|NA|TRBJ1-2
CASSSGQNYGYTF
TGTGCCAGCAGCTCTGGACAGAACTATGGCTACACCTTC
>TRBD1|TRBV7-9|NA|TRBJ2-7
CASTVRTGDHEQYF
TGTGCCAGCACCGTCAGGACAGGCGACCACGAGCAGTACTTC
>TRBD2|TRBV5-6|NA|TRBJ2-5
CASSSLPLAGVRKETQYF
TGTGCCAGCAGCTCACTCCCGCTAGCGGGGGTGAGGAAAGAGACCCAGTACTTC
>NA|TRBV15|NA|TRBJ1-1
CATSRDTAGTEAFF
TGTGCCACCAGCAGAGATACCGCTGGAACTGAAGCTTTCTTT
>NA|TRBV7-9|NA|TRBJ1-5
CVREKEYSNQPQHF
TGTGTCAGGGAAAAGGAGTATAGCAATCAGCCCCAGCATTTT
>NA|TRBV10-3|once|TRBJ1-3
CAYTGDDSGNTIYF
TGTGCCTACACGGGAGACGACTCTGGAAACACCATATATTTT
>TRBD2|TRBV18|NA|TRBJ2-1
CASSPLSSGNSYNEQFF
TGTGCCAGCTCACCACTGTCTAGCGGAAACTCCTACAATGAGCAGTTCTTC
>TRBD1|TRBV15|NA|TRBJ1-2
CATSRPGQGRIGGYTF
TGTGCCACCAGCAGACCAGGACAGGGAAGGATAGGTGGCTACACCTTC
>NA|TRBV9|NA|TRBJ1-6
CASSVRINSPLHF
TGTGCCAGCAGCGTAAGGATTAATTCACCCCTCCACTTT
>TRBD1|TRBV19|NA|TRBJ2-5
CAFSPTGGSETQYF
TGTGCCTTCAGCCCGACAGGGGGCTCAGAGACCCAGTACTTC
>TRBD1|TRBV9|NA|TRBJ1-1
CASSARTGTTEAFF
TGTGCCAGCAGCGCCCGGACAGGGACCACTGAAGCTTTCTTT
>NA|TRBV30|NA|TRBJ1-3
CAWRAGGNTIYF
TGTGCCTGGAGAGCAGGGGGAAACACCATATATTTT
>NA|TRBV10-3|NA|TRBJ2-1
CAISGGSYNEQFF
TGTGCCATCAGTGGAGGCAGCTACAATGAGCAGTTCTTC
>TRBD1|TRBV27|NA|TRBJ1-1
CASSITPTGDMNTEAFF
TGTGCCAGCAGCATCACTCCGACAGGGGACATGAACACTGAAGCTTTCTTT
>NA|TRBV6-1|NA|TRBJ1-5
CASSQGGSQNQPQHF
TGTGCCAGCAGTCAAGGTGGCAGTCAAAATCAGCCCCAGCATTTT
>NA|TRBV5-3|NA|TRBJ1-2
CATETKGAGYTF
TGTGCCACCGAAACCAAGGGAGCGGGCTACACCTTC
>NA|TRBV6-1|once|TRBJ2-2
CASSEILLANSNTGELFF
TGTGCCAGCAGTGAAATTCTTCTAGCGAATTCGAACACCGGGGAGCTGTTTTTT
>NA|TRBV7-2|NA|TRBJ2-3
CASSLQGSTDTQYF
TGTGCCAGCAGCTTGCAGGGTAGCACAGATACGCAGTATTTT
>NA|TRBV7-2|NA|TRBJ1-4
CASSLGTGGKLFF
TGTGCCAGCAGCTTAGGGACTGGAGGAAAACTGTTTTTT
>NA|TRBV19|NA|TRBJ1-1
CASSTAGIWNTEAFF
TGTGCCAGTAGTACGGCTGGAATCTGGAACACTGAAGCTTTCTTT
>NA|TRBV5-1|NA|TRBJ2-7
CASSPDGSYEQYF
TGCGCCAGCAGCCCGGACGGCTCCTACGAGCAGTACTTC
>NA|TRBV4-3|NA|TRBJ1-4
CASSQDWSGVREKLFF
TGCGCCAGCAGCCAAGATTGGTCAGGGGTAAGAGAAAAACTGTTTTTT
>TRBD2|TRBV9|NA|TRBJ2-2
CASSVRPGTSATGELFF
TGTGCCAGCAGCGTCAGACCAGGGACTAGCGCCACCGGGGAGCTGTTTTTT
>NA|TRBV6-4|NA|TRBJ2-7
CASSEPRLSYEQYF
TGTGCCAGCAGTGAACCACGGCTCTCCTACGAGCAGTACTTC
>TRBD1|TRBV28|NA|TRBJ2-2
CASSSYRGNTGELFF
TGTGCCAGCAGCTCCTACAGGGGGAACACCGGGGAGCTGTTTTTT
>NA|TRBV27|NA|TRBJ1-1
CASTKGPNTEAFF
TGTGCCAGCACCAAGGGACCTAACACTGAAGCTTTCTTT
>NA|TRBV7-2|NA|TRBJ1-5
CASRSGTGSNQPQHF
TGTGCCAGCAGGTCCGGGACGGGGAGCAATCAGCCCCAGCATTTT
>NA|TRBV28|NA|TRBJ2-7
CASSGQSYEQYF
TGTGCCAGCAGCGGACAGTCCTACGAGCAGTACTTC
>NA|TRBV18|NA|TRBJ1-1
CASSPSEQMNTEAFF
TGTGCCAGCTCACCTTCGGAACAGATGAACACTGAAGCTTTCTTT
>NA|TRBV5-1|NA|TRBJ1-2
CASRPETTDGYGYTF
TGCGCCAGCAGACCCGAGACGACAGACGGCTATGGCTACACCTTC
>NA|TRBV19|NA|TRBJ1-5
CASSRDNYSNQPQHF
TGTGCCTCCTCTAGGGACAACTATAGCAATCAGCCCCAGCATTTT
>NA|TRBV5-1|NA|TRBJ2-3
CASSFQHTSDTQYF
TGCGCCAGCAGCTTCCAACATACGAGCGATACGCAGTATTTT
>NA|TRBV28|once|TRBJ1-6
CASSLPTPGSPLHF
TGTGCCAGCAGTCTACCGACGCCGGGTTCACCCCTCCACTTT
>NA|TRBV27|NA|TRBJ2-2
CASSLYPRNGELFF
TGTGCCAGCAGTTTATACCCCCGCAATGGGGAGCTGTTTTTT
>TRBD1|TRBV28|once|TRBJ1-2
CASRLTGVNGYTF
TGTGCCAGCAGGCTAACAGGGGTCAATGGCTACACCTTC
>TRBD1|TRBV29-1|NA|TRBJ2-1
CSVEEGTGMYNEQFF
TGCAGCGTTGAAGAGGGGACAGGGATGTACAATGAGCAGTTCTTC
>NA|TRBV27|NA|TRBJ1-1
CASARVSRDTEAFF
TGTGCCAGCGCCAGGGTCAGTAGGGACACTGAAGCTTTCTTT
>NA|TRBV28|NA|TRBJ2-3
CASSPHSSTCTDTQYF
TGTGCCAGCAGCCCCCACTCTAGCACCTGCACAGATACGCAGTATTTT
>NA|TRBV5-1|few|TRBJ2-7
CASSLPSYEQYF
TGCGCCAGCAGTTTGCCCTCCTACGAGCAGTACTTC
>NA|TRBV10-3|NA|TRBJ2-7
CAIRGGGREQYF
TGTGCCATCCGGGGTGGGGGGCGCGAGCAGTACTTC
>NA|TRBV18|once|TRBJ2-2
CASSPVGAQNTGELFF
TGTGCCAGCTCACCGGTTGGGGCGCAGAACACCGGGGAGCTGTTTTTT
>NA|TRBV7-8|NA|TRBJ2-7
CASSLAQGPSYEQYF
TGTGCCAGCAGCTTAGCACAGGGCCCTTCCTACGAGCAGTACTTC
>TRBD2|TRBV29-1|NA|TRBJ2-1
CSVKAGGYNEQFF
TGCAGCGTTAAAGCGGGGGGGTACAATGAGCAGTTCTTC